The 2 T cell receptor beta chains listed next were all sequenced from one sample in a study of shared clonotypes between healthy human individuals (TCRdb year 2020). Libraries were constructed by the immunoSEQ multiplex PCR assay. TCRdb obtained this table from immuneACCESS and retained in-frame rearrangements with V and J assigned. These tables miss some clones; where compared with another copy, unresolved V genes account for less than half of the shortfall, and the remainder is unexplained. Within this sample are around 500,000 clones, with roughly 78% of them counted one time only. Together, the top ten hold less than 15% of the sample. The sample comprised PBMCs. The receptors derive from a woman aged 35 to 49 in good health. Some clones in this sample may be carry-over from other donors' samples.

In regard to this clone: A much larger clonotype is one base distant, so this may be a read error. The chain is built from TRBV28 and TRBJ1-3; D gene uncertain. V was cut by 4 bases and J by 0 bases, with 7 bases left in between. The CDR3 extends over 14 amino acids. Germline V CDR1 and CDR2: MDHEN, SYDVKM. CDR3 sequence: CASSSLVSGNTIYF. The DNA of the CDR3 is TGTGCCAGCAGTTCCCTAGTCTCTGGAAACACCATATATTTT.

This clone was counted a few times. CDR3 nucleotides: TGTGCCAGCAGCATAGGTGGATATTATGGCTACACCTTC. Translating gives CASSIGGYYGYTF. The chain employs TRBV28 and TRBJ1-2; D is uncertain. The V end lost 6 bases, the J end lost 5 bases, and 13 bases lay between the germline ends. Germline V lookup: CDR1 MDHEN, CDR2 SYDVKM. The CDR3 has 13 residues.